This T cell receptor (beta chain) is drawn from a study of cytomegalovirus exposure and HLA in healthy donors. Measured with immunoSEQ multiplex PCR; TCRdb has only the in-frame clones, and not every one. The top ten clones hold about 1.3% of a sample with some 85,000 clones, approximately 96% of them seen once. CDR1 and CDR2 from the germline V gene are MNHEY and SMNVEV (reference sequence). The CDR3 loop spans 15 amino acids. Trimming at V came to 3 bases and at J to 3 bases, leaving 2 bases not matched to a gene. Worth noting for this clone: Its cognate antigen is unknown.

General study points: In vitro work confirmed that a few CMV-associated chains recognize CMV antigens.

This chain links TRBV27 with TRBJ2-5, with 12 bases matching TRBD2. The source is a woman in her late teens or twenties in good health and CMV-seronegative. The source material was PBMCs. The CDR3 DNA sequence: TGTGCCAGCAGTTTGGGACTAGCGGGTAAAGAGACCCAGTACTTC. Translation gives CASSLGLAGKETQYF.